These T cell receptor beta chains were read from a single sample in a study of T cell repertoires in cytomegalovirus infection. TCRdb used MiXCR to reprocess the reads, holding one entry per CDR3 protein. The sample shows tens of thousands of distinct CDR3 sequences, around 33% of them seen only once. Their antigens remain unidentified. The sequenced sample consisted of PBMCs, sequenced either directly or after in vitro stimulation (not recorded which). Receptors were obtained from a human donor in good health (CMV status not recorded). Some clones in this sample may be carry-over from other donors' samples. CDR3s include the opening cysteine and the closing phenylalanine or tryptophan. Each record gives: D gene, V gene, J gene, clone size, CDR3 DNA, CDR3 protein. The D gene is left open where the match is weak. Clone size, where shown, is once, few, many, or a class for clones that have expanded.

TRBD2,TRBV15,TRBJ2-1,-,TGTGCCACCAGCCATGGGCAAATTGCGGGGGGTAATGAGCAGTTCTTC,CATSHGQIAGGNEQFF
-,TRBV7-2,TRBJ2-1,few,TGTGCCAGCAGCCCGACCGGGGCCTACAATGAGCAGTTCTTC,CASSPTGAYNEQFF
-,TRBV19,TRBJ2-2,many,TGTGCCAGTAGTACCCCGTTCGGGTCGCGGTGGACCGACACCGGGGAGCTGTTTTTT,CASSTPFGSRWTDTGELFF
-,TRBV7-6,TRBJ2-5,-,TGTGCCAGCAGCCCAAAGGGTGGTAGCGGACTCCAAGAGACCCAGTACTTC,CASSPKGGSGLQETQYF
-,TRBV6-1,TRBJ1-2,-,TGTGCCAGCAGTGAAGTGGGTAACTATGGCTACACCTTC,CASSEVGNYGYTF
-,TRBV9,TRBJ2-2,-,TGTGCCAGCAGCGTAGTGGGGGCCGGGGAGCTGTTTTTT,CASSVVGAGELFF
-,TRBV7-2,TRBJ2-7,few,TGTGCCAGCAGCTTCACAGTGGGCGAGCAGTACTTC,CASSFTVGEQYF
-,TRBV11-2,TRBJ2-7,-,TGTGCCAGCAGCTTTGGGAGCTCGTACGAGCAGTACTTC,CASSFGSSYEQYF
TRBD1,TRBV7-9,TRBJ2-5,few,TGTGCCAGCAGCCCAGGACAGGGCGGCCAAGAGACCCAGTACTTC,CASSPGQGGQETQYF
-,TRBV7-2,TRBJ1-6,many,TGTGCCAGCAGAACCCCGGGACAAGTTAATTCACCCCTCCACTTT,CASRTPGQVNSPLHF
-,TRBV2,TRBJ1-3,once,TGTGCCAGCAACAGGGTGTCTGGAAACACCATATATTTT,CASNRVSGNTIYF
TRBD1,TRBV7-2,TRBJ1-3,many,TGTGCCAGCAGCCCTGACAGGGTTAACACCATATATTTT,CASSPDRVNTIYF
-,TRBV5-5,TRBJ2-7,-,TGTGCCAGCAGGACCCACCCAACCTACGAGCAGTACTTC,CASRTHPTYEQYF
-,TRBV5-4,TRBJ2-7,-,TGTGCCAGCAGCTCCTGGGACATCTACGAGCAGTACTTC,CASSSWDIYEQYF
-,TRBV28,TRBJ2-5,once,TGTGCCAGCAGCCGTTCAGGGTCCTGGGAGGAGACCCAGTACTTC,CASSRSGSWEETQYF
-,TRBV15,TRBJ1-1,few,TGTGCCACCAGCGGGGGAAGGAACACTGAAGCTTTCTTT,CATSGGRNTEAFF
-,TRBV7-8,TRBJ2-1,few,TGTGCCAGCAGCTTAGCGGGAGGTTACAATGAGCAGTTCTTC,CASSLAGGYNEQFF
TRBD2,TRBV29-1,TRBJ2-7,-,TGCAGCGCACTAGCGGGGGATCCCTACGAGCAGTACTTC,CSALAGDPYEQYF
TRBD2,TRBV6-6,TRBJ2-1,-,TGTGCCAGCAGTTACCTTGGGACTAGCGCACATCTTGAGAGCTCCTACAATGAGCAGTTCTTC,CASSYLGTSAHLESSYNEQFF
TRBD2,TRBV4-2,TRBJ2-3,few,TGTGCCAGCAGCCAAGATCTCACTAGCGGGTGGGATACGCAGTATTTT,CASSQDLTSGWDTQYF
TRBD1,TRBV19,TRBJ2-5,-,TGTGCCAGTAGGTCCCCCGGGACAGTAAATCAGAGGGACCAAGAGACCCAGTACTTC,CASRSPGTVNQRDQETQYF
-,TRBV18,TRBJ1-5,few,TGTGCCAGCTCACGTCAGAATATTAATCAGCCCCAGCATTTT,CASSRQNINQPQHF
TRBD1,TRBV6-1,TRBJ1-5,few,TGTGCCAGCAGTGAAGACGACAGGGGAGATCAGCCCCAGCATTTT,CASSEDDRGDQPQHF
-,TRBV7-9,TRBJ2-2,-,TGTGCCAGCAGCTCCGGACTGGGGAACACCGGGGAGCTGTTTTTT,CASSSGLGNTGELFF
TRBD1,TRBV28,TRBJ2-5,-,TGTGCCAGCAGTTTGCCAGGGGGCGAGGAGACCCAGTACTTC,CASSLPGGEETQYF
TRBD2,TRBV20-1,TRBJ2-7,-,TGCAGTGTAGGGGACGGGACTACCTACGAGCAGTACTTC,CSVGDGTTYEQYF
-,TRBV12-3/TRBV12-4,TRBJ1-1,many,TGTGCCAGCAGCCTTACGTGGGGTGCCACTGAAGCTTTCTTT,CASSLTWGATEAFF
-,TRBV6-4,TRBJ1-6,-,TGTGCCAGCAGTGACTTCGGGGGTTTTAATTCACCCCTCCACTTT,CASSDFGGFNSPLHF
-,TRBV6-6,TRBJ1-6,few,TGTGCCAGCAGGGCGGGGTTGTCACCCCTCCACTTT,CASRAGLSPLHF
-,TRBV7-9,TRBJ2-1,few,TGTGCCAGCAGCTTAGTCTCCAGGGGTTCATACAATGAGCAGTTCTTC,CASSLVSRGSYNEQFF
-,TRBV28,TRBJ2-2,-,TGTGCCAGCAGTTTCCCTTTTCCCGAAGCCCCCGGGGAGCTGTTTTTT,CASSFPFPEAPGELFF
TRBD1,TRBV7-9,TRBJ1-2,many,TGTGCCAGCAGCTTAATGACAGGGGGCTTTGGCTACACCTTC,CASSLMTGGFGYTF
-,TRBV11-1,TRBJ1-1,-,TGTGCCAGCAGCCTGGACAGCCTCATGAACACTGAAGCTTTCTTT,CASSLDSLMNTEAFF
TRBD1,TRBV7-8,TRBJ2-7,few,TGTGCCAGCAGCTTAGCGACAGGGGGAACCTACGAGCAGTACTTC,CASSLATGGTYEQYF
-,TRBV7-9,TRBJ2-6,many,TGTGCCAGCAGCCCTGGGGTAGGGGCCAACGTCCTGACTTTC,CASSPGVGANVLTF
-,TRBV6-6,TRBJ1-6,few,TGTGCCAGCAGTCTTTCGACGGTCAATTCACCCCTCCACTTT,CASSLSTVNSPLHF
-,TRBV5-1,TRBJ1-2,few,TGCGCCAGCAGCTTGGCCTCTGGCAGGGTCTATGGCTACACCTTC,CASSLASGRVYGYTF